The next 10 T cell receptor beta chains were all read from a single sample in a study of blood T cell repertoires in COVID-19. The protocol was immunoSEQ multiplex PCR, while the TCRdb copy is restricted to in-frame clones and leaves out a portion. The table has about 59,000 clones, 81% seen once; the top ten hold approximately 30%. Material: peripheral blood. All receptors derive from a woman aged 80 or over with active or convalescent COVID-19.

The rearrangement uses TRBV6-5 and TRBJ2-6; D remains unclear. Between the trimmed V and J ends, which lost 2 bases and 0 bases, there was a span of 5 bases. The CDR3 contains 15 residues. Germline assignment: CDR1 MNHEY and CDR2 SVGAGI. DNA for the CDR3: TGTGCCAGCAGTTACGAGAGCTCTGGGGCCAACGTCCTGACTTTC. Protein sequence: CASSYESSGANVLTF.

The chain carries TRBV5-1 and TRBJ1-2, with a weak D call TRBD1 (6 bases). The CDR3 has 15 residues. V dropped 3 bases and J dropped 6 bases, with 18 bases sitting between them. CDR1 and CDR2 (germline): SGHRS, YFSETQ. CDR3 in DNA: TGCGCCAGCAGCTCGGGGGGGACACCAACTAATGGCTACACCTTC. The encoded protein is CASSSGGTPTNGYTF.

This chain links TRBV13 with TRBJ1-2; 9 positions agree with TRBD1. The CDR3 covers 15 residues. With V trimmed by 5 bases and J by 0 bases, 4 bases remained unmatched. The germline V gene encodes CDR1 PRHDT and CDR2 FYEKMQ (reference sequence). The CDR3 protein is CASSADRGTNYGYTF. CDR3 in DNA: TGTGCCAGCAGCGCTGACAGGGGGACTAACTATGGCTACACCTTC.

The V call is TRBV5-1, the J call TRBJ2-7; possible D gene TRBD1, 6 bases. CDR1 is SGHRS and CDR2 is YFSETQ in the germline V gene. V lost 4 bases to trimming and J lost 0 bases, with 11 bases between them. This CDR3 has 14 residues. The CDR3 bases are TGCGCCAGCAGCCCACAGGGTAGCTCCTACGAGCAGTACTTC. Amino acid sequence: CASSPQGSSYEQYF.

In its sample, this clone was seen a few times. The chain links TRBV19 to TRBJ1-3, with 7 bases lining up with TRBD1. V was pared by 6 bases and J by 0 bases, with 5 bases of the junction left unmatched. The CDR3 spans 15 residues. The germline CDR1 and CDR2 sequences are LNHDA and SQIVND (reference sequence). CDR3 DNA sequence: TGTGCCAGTAGCGCGACAGGGAACTCTGGAAACACCATATATTTT. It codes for CASSATGNSGNTIYF.

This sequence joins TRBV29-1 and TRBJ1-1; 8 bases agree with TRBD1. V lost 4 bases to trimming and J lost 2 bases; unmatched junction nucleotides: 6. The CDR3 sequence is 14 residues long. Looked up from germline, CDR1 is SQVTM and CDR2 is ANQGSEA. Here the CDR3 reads CSVVIPGGNTEAFF. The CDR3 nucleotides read TGCAGCGTTGTGATCCCAGGGGGCAACACTGAAGCTTTCTTT.

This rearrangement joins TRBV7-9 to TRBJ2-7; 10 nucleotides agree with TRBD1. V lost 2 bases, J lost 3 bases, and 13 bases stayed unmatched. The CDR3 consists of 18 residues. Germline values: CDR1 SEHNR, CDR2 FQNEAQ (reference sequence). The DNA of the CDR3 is TGTGCCAGCAGCTTAACGAGCCGACGACAGGGGGCAGGCTACGAGCAGTACTTC. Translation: CASSLTSRRQGAGYEQYF.

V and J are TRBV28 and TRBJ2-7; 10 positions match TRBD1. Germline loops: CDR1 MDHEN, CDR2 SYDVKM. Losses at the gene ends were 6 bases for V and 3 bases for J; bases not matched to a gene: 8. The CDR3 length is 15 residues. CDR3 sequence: CASRPQTGGVYEQYF. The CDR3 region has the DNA TGTGCCAGCAGACCACAGACAGGGGGCGTCTACGAGCAGTACTTC.

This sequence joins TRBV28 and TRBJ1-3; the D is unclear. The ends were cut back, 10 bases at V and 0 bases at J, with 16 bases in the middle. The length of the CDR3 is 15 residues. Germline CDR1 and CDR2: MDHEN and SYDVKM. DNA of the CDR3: TGTGCCACCCGGACCGGGAGCCACTCTGGAAACACCATATATTTT. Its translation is CATRTGSHSGNTIYF.

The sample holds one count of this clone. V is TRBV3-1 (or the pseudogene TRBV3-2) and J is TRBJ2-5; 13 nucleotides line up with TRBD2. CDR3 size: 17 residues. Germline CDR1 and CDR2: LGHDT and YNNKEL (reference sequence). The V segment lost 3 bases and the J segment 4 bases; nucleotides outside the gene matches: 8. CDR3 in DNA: TGTGCCAGCAGCCAGGGACTAGCGGGGCCGGGGGGAGAGACCCAGTACTTC. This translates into CASSQGLAGPGGETQYF.